These T cell receptor beta chains were read from a single sample in a study of vaccination and CD4 T cells after COVID-19. One entry per CDR3 protein, called by TCRdb with MiXCR from the PCR reads. This sample has 4,500 to 7,000 distinct CDR3 sequences, with 71% found just once. No antigens are known for them. The specimen was CD4+ T cells from blood, cultured in vitro. The receptors come from a human donor who had recovered from COVID-19. Both conserved end residues are part of each CDR3. Fields, in order: clone size, D gene, J gene, V gene, CDR3 DNA, CDR3 protein. A D gene is named only where the DNA matches it firmly. Not all rows give a size; the values are once, few, many and, for expanded clones, a class.

clone_size: NA
d_call: NA
j_call: TRBJ2-5
v_call: TRBV30
cdr3_nt: TGTGCCTGGAGTGTTCAGGTACAAGAGACCCAGTACTTC
cdr3_aa: CAWSVQVQETQYF

clone_size: NA
d_call: NA
j_call: TRBJ1-2
v_call: TRBV2
cdr3_nt: TGTGCCAGCAGTGAAGAAGCCCACTTGGGCTATGGCTACACCTTC
cdr3_aa: CASSEEAHLGYGYTF

clone_size: NA
d_call: NA
j_call: TRBJ2-1
v_call: TRBV20-1
cdr3_nt: TGCAGTGCTAGAACGCCGCGAGGCTTGACAGGAGGTGAGCAGTTCTTC
cdr3_aa: CSARTPRGLTGGEQFF

clone_size: NA
d_call: TRBD1
j_call: TRBJ1-1
v_call: TRBV20-1
cdr3_nt: TGCAGTGCTATTGGGACAGCTAACACTGAAGCTTTCTTT
cdr3_aa: CSAIGTANTEAFF

clone_size: NA
d_call: TRBD1
j_call: TRBJ1-5
v_call: TRBV20-1
cdr3_nt: TGCAGTGCTAGTCGGACAGGGGCCACCCTCAATCAGCCCCAGCATTTT
cdr3_aa: CSASRTGATLNQPQHF

clone_size: few
d_call: NA
j_call: TRBJ1-5
v_call: TRBV7-9
cdr3_nt: TGTGCCAGCAGCTTAGACGACGGGACAACCAGGTTTATCGATCAGCCCCAGCATTTT
cdr3_aa: CASSLDDGTTRFIDQPQHF

clone_size: NA
d_call: TRBD1
j_call: TRBJ2-3
v_call: TRBV4-2
cdr3_nt: TGTGCCAGCAGCCGAATTAATACTCAGGGACAGGGGGGAGATACGCAGTATTTT
cdr3_aa: CASSRINTQGQGGDTQYF

clone_size: NA
d_call: TRBD1
j_call: TRBJ1-1
v_call: TRBV5-1
cdr3_nt: TGCGCCAGCAGCCTTGACAGGGGAGGCACTGAAGCTTTCTTT
cdr3_aa: CASSLDRGGTEAFF

clone_size: NA
d_call: NA
j_call: TRBJ1-5
v_call: TRBV19
cdr3_nt: TGTGCCAGTAAAGGCAGAGATAGCAATCAGCCCCAGCATTTT
cdr3_aa: CASKGRDSNQPQHF

clone_size: large
d_call: NA
j_call: TRBJ2-3
v_call: TRBV2
cdr3_nt: TGTGCTTTACGAGGGCAGAGCACAGATACGCAGTATTTT
cdr3_aa: CALRGQSTDTQYF

clone_size: NA
d_call: NA
j_call: TRBJ2-2
v_call: TRBV7-9
cdr3_nt: TGTGCCAGCAGCTGGAGGGGGGAGCTGTTTTTT
cdr3_aa: CASSWRGELFF

clone_size: few
d_call: NA
j_call: TRBJ1-5
v_call: TRBV10-1
cdr3_nt: TGCGCCAGCAGTGAGGGCACAGGGAATCAGCCCCAGCATTTT
cdr3_aa: CASSEGTGNQPQHF

clone_size: few
d_call: NA
j_call: TRBJ2-3
v_call: TRBV7-6
cdr3_nt: TGTGCCAGCAGCTTAGGATACACAGATACGCAGTATTTT
cdr3_aa: CASSLGYTDTQYF

clone_size: NA
d_call: NA
j_call: TRBJ2-3
v_call: TRBV24-1
cdr3_nt: TGTGCCACCTCCTCTAGCACAGATACGCAGTATTTT
cdr3_aa: CATSSSTDTQYF

clone_size: NA
d_call: TRBD1
j_call: TRBJ1-2
v_call: TRBV18
cdr3_nt: TGTGCCAGCACGCGACAGGGGATCGACTATGGCTACACCTTC
cdr3_aa: CASTRQGIDYGYTF

clone_size: NA
d_call: TRBD2
j_call: TRBJ2-2
v_call: TRBV20-1
cdr3_nt: TGCAGTGCTAGAGATCTAGTTAGCGGGAGGGCCGACACCGGGGAGCTGTTTTTT
cdr3_aa: CSARDLVSGRADTGELFF

clone_size: NA
d_call: NA
j_call: TRBJ1-2
v_call: TRBV12-3/TRBV12-4
cdr3_nt: TGTGCCAGCAGTTTAGCGCCTTCAGGCTACACCTTC
cdr3_aa: CASSLAPSGYTF

clone_size: NA
d_call: TRBD2
j_call: TRBJ2-7
v_call: TRBV11-1
cdr3_nt: TGTGCCAGCAGCCTCCGACTAGCGGGAGTCTACGAGCAGTACTTC
cdr3_aa: CASSLRLAGVYEQYF

clone_size: NA
d_call: NA
j_call: TRBJ2-3
v_call: TRBV24-1
cdr3_nt: TGTGCCACCAGTGATTTCTCTTGGGCAAAGGGGCTAGATACGCAGTATTTT
cdr3_aa: CATSDFSWAKGLDTQYF

clone_size: NA
d_call: TRBD1
j_call: TRBJ2-7
v_call: TRBV5-1
cdr3_nt: TGCGCCAGCAGCTTGACCCAGGGGGCAAACGAGCAGTACTTC
cdr3_aa: CASSLTQGANEQYF

clone_size: NA
d_call: NA
j_call: TRBJ1-2
v_call: TRBV6-5
cdr3_nt: TGTGCCAGCAGTTACGGCCCTGCCCCCTCAGATGGCTACACCTTC
cdr3_aa: CASSYGPAPSDGYTF

clone_size: once
d_call: NA
j_call: TRBJ1-1
v_call: TRBV2
cdr3_nt: TGTGCCAGCTATAGGAACACTGAAGCTTTCTTT
cdr3_aa: CASYRNTEAFF

clone_size: NA
d_call: NA
j_call: TRBJ2-3
v_call: TRBV10-1
cdr3_nt: TGCGCCAGTGGCCCCCCTAGGGCCACAGATACGCAGTATTTT
cdr3_aa: CASGPPRATDTQYF

clone_size: NA
d_call: NA
j_call: TRBJ1-5
v_call: TRBV12-3/TRBV12-4
cdr3_nt: TGTGCCAGCAGTCCGATGTGGGATCAGCCCCAGCATTTT
cdr3_aa: CASSPMWDQPQHF

clone_size: NA
d_call: NA
j_call: TRBJ1-5
v_call: TRBV7-2
cdr3_nt: TGTGCCAGCAGCTTAATCGGGGGAAATCAGCCCCAGCATTTT
cdr3_aa: CASSLIGGNQPQHF

clone_size: once
d_call: TRBD2
j_call: TRBJ2-3
v_call: TRBV18
cdr3_nt: TGTGCCAGCTCAACTGGAGCGGGGACTTCTACGCAGTATTTT
cdr3_aa: CASSTGAGTSTQYF